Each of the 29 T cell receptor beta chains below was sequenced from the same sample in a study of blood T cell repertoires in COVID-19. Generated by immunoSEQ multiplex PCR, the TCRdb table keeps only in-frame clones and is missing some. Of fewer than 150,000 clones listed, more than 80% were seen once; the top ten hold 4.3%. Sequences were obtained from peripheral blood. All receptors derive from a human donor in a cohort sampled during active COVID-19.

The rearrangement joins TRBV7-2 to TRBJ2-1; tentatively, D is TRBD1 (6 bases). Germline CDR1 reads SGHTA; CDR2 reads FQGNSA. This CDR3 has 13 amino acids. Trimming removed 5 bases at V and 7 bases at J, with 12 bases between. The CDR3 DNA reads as TGTGCCAGCAGCAGGCGAGGGGGAAATGAGCAGTTCTTC. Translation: CASSRRGGNEQFF.

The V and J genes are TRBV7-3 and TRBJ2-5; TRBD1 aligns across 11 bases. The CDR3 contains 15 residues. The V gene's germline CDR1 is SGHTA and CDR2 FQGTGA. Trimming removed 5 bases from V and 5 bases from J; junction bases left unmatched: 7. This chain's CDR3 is CASSQDRGRGETQYF. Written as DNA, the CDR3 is TGTGCCAGCAGCCAGGACAGGGGGCGCGGGGAGACCCAGTACTTC.

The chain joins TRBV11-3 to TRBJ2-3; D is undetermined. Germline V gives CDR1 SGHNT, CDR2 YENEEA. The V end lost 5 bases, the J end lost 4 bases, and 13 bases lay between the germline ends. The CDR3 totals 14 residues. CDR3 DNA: TGTGCCAGCAGCGTTCCCGGAGTTTCAGATACGCAGTATTTT. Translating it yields CASSVPGVSDTQYF. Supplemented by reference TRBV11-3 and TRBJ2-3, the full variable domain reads EAGVVQSPRYKIIEKKQPVAFWCNPISGHNTLYWYLQNLGQGPELLIRYENEEAVDDSQLPKDRFSAERLKGVDSTLKIQPAELGDSAVYLCASSVPGVSDTQYFGPGTRLTVL.

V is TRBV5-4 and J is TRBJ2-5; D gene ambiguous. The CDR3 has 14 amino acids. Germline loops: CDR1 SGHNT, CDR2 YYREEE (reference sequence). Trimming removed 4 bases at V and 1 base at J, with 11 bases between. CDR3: CASSTVGAQETQYF. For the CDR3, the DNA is TGTGCCAGCAGCACGGTAGGAGCCCAAGAGACCCAGTACTTC.

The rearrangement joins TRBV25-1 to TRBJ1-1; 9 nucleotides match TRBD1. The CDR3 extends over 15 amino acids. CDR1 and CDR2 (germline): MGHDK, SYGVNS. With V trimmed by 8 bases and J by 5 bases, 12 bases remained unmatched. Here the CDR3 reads CASGSLGQGITEAFF. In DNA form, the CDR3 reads TGTGCCAGCGGGTCCCTCGGACAGGGGATAACTGAAGCTTTCTTT.

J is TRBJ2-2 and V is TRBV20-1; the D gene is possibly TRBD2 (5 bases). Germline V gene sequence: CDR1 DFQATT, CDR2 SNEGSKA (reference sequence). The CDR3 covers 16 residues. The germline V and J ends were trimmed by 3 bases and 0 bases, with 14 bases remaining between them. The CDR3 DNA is TGCAGTGCTAGTGAGCTACGGACTGCGAACACCGGGGAGCTGTTTTTT. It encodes CSASELRTANTGELFF.

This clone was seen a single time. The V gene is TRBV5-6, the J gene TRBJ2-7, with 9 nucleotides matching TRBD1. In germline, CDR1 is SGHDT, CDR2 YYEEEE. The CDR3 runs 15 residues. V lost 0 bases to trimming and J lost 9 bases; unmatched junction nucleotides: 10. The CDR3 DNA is TGTGCCAGCAGCTTGGGACAGGGGGTAAAGGGTGGGCAGTACTTC. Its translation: CASSLGQGVKGGQYF.

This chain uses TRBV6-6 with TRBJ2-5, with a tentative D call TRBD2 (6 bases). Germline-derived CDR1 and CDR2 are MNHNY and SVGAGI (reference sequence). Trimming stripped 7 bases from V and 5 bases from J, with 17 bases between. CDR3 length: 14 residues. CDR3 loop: CASTPRGGHETQYF. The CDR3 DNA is TGTGCCAGCACCCCACGTGGAGGGCACGAGACCCAGTACTTC.

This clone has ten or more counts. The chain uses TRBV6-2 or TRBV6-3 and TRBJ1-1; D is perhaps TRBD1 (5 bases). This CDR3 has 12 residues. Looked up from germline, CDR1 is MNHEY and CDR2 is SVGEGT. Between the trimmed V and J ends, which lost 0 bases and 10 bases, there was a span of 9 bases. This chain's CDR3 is CASSYSTGGAFF. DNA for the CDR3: TGTGCCAGCAGTTACTCGACCGGGGGAGCTTTCTTT.

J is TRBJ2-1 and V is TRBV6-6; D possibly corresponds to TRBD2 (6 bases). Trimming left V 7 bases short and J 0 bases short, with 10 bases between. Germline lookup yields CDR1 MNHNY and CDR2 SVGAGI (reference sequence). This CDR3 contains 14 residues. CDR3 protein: CASIMGGSYNEQFF. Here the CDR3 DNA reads TGTGCCAGCATTATGGGGGGCTCCTACAATGAGCAGTTCTTC.

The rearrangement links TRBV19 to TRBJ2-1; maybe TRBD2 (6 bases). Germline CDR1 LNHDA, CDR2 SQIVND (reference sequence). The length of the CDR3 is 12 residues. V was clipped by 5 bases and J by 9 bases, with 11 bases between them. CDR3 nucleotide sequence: TGTGCCAGTAGTTCCCTCGGGGGTGAGCAGTTCTTC. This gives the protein CASSSLGGEQFF. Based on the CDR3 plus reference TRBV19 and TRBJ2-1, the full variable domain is DGGITQSPKYLFRKEGQNVTLSCEQNLNHDAMYWYRQDPGQGLRLIYYSQIVNDFQKGDIAEGYSVSREKKESFPLTVTSAQKNPTAFYLCASSSLGGEQFFGPGTRLTVL.

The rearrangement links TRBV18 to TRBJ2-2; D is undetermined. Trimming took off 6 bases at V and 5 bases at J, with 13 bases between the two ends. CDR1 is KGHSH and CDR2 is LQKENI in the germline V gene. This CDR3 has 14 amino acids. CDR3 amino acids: CASSDKLETGELFF. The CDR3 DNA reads TGTGCCAGCTCCGATAAGCTAGAGACCGGGGAGCTGTTTTTT.

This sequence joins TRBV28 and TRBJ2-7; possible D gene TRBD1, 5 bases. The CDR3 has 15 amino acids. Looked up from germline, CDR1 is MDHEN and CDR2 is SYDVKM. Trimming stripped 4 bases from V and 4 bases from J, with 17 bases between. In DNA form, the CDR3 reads TGTGCCAGCAGTTCTGGTGGGGCCTTGAATTACGAGCAGTACGTC. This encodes CASSSGGALNYEQYV.

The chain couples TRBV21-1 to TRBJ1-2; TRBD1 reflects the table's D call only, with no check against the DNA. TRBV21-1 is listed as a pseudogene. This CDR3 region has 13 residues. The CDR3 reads CARGDRESYGYTF. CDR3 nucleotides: TGTGCCAGGGGGGACAGGGAGAGCTATGGCTACACCTTC.

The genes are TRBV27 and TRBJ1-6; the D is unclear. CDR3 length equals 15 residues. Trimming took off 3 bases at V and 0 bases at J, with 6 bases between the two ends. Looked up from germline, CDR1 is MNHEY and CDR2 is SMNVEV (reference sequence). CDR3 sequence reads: CASSLADSYNSPLHF. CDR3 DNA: TGTGCCAGCAGTTTGGCGGACTCCTATAATTCACCCCTCCACTTT.

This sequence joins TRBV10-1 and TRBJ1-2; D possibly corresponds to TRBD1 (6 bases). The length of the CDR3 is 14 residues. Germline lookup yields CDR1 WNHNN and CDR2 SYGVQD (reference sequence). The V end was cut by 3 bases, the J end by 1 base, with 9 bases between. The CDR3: CASSETGYNYGYTF. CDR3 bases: TGCGCCAGCAGTGAAACAGGGTATAACTATGGCTACACCTTC.

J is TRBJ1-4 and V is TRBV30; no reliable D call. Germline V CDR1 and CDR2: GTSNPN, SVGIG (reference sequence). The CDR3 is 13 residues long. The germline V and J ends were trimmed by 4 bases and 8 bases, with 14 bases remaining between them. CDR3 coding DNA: TGTGCCTGGACCACCTTCGGGGTAGAAAAACTGTTTTTT. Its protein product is CAWTTFGVEKLFF.

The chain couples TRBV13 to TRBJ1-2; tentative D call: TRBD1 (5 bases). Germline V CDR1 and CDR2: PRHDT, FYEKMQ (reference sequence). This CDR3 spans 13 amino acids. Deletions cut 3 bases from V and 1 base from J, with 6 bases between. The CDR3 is CASSLTVNYGYTF. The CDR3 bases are TGTGCCAGCAGCTTGACAGTTAACTATGGCTACACCTTC.

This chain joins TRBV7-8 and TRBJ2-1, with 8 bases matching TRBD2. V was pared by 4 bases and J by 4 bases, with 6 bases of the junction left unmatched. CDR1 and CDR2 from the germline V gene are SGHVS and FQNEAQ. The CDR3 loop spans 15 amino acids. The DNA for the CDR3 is TGTGCCAGCAGCTCCACTAGCGGTTCTTACAATGAGCAGTTCTTC. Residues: CASSSTSGSYNEQFF. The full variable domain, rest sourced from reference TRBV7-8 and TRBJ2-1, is GAGVSQSPRYKVAKRGQDVALRCDPISGHVSLFWYQQALGQGPEFLTYFQNEAQLDKSGLPSDRFFAERPEGSVSTLKIQRTQQEDSAVYLCASSSTSGSYNEQFFGPGTRLTVL.

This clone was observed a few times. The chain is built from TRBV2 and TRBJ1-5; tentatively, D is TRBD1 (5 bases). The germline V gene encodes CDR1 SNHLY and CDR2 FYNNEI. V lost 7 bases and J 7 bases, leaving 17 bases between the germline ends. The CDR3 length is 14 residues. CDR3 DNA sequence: TGTGCCAGCACCTGGGCGGGACCTGGGCAGCCCCAGCATTTT. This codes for CASTWAGPGQPQHF. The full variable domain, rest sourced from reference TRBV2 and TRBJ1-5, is EPEVTQTPSHQVTQMGQEVILRCVPISNHLYFYWYRQILGQKVEFLVSFYNNEISEKSEIFDDQFSVERPDGSNFTLKIRSTKLEDSAMYFCASTWAGPGQPQHFGDGTRLSIL.

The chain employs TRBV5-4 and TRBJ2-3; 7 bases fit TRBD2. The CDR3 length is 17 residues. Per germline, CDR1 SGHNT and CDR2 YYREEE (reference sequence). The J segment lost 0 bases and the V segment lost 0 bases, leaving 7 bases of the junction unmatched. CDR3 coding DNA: TGTGCCAGCAGCTTGGCCCCGGGACTACCGAGCACAGATACGCAGTATTTT. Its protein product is CASSLAPGLPSTDTQYF.

CDR3 sequence: CASGRDYGYTF. The CDR3 coding sequence is TGTGCCAGTGGGAGAGACTATGGCTACACCTTC. The rearrangement uses TRBV7-2 and TRBJ1-2; D gene uncertain. The CDR3 totals 11 residues. Germline CDR1 SGHTA, CDR2 FQGNSA. Trimming took 9 bases from V and 3 from J, leaving 8 bases between them.

The chain's CDR3 is CSVENERSRTGELFF. The CDR3 coding sequence is TGCAGCGTTGAAAATGAGCGTTCGAGGACCGGGGAGCTGTTTTTT. The genes are TRBV29-1 and TRBJ2-2; no clear D. Germline-derived CDR1 and CDR2 are SQVTM and ANQGSEA. The CDR3 has 15 amino acids. The ends were cut back, 2 bases at V and 5 bases at J, with 15 bases in the middle.

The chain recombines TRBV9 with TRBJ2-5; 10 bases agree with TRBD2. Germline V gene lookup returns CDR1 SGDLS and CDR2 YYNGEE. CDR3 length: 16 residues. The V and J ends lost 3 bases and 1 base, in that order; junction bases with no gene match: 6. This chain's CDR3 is CASSAVSGGAQETQYF. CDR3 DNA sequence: TGTGCCAGCAGCGCCGTAAGCGGGGGGGCCCAAGAGACCCAGTACTTC.

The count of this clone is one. The CDR3 sequence is CASSLGTGGEQYV. DNA of the CDR3: TGTGCCAGCAGCTTAGGGACAGGGGGCGAGCAGTACGTC. The gene calls are TRBV7-8 and TRBJ2-7; 10 bases are shared with TRBD1. This CDR3 region has 13 residues. V was clipped by 1 base and J by 6 bases; unmatched bases: 0. Germline loops: CDR1 SGHVS, CDR2 FQNEAQ.

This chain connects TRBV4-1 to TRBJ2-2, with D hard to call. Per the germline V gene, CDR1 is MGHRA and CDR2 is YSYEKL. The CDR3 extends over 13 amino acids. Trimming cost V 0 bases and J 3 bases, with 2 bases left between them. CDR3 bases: TGCGCCAGCAGCCAAGACGACACCGGGGAGCTGTTTTTT. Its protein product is CASSQDDTGELFF.

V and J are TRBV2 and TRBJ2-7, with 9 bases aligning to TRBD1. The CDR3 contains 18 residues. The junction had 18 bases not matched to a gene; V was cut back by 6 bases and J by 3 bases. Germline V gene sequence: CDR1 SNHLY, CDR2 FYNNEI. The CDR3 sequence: CASRVGQGGLVADYEQYV. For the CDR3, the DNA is TGTGCCAGCAGGGTGGGACAGGGAGGGCTCGTGGCTGACTACGAGCAGTACGTC.

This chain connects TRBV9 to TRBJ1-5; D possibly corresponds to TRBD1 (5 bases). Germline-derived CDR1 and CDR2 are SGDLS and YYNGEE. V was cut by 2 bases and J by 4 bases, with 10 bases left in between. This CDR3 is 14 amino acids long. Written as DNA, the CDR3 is TGTGCCAGCAGCGTCGGTCAGGGTAATCAGCCCCAGCATTTT. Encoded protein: CASSVGQGNQPQHF.

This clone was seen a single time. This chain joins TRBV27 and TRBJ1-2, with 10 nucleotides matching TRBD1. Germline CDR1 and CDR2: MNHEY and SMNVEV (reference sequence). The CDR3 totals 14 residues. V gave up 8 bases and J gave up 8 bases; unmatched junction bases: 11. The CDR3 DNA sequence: TGTGCCAGCGCGACCCGACAGGGGGCCTTAGGCTACACCTTC. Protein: CASATRQGALGYTF.